Below, 7 T cell receptor beta chains from the same sample are listed, as sequenced in a study of stem cell transplantation in POMP-related autoinflammatory disease. Sequencing was performed with immunoSEQ multiplex PCR; in TCRdb, only in-frame clones are kept and a portion is missing. The repertoire consists of 68,000 or so clones, with just over 90% occurring once and the leading ten covering 0.66%. The sample here was CD4+ T cells from PBMCs, taken after stem cell transplantation. Receptors were obtained from a human patient with POMP-related autoinflammation and immune dysregulation (PRAID). T cells may partly derive from the graft donor.

The chain has TRBV6-5 and TRBJ1-1; D remains unclear. There are 14 residues in the CDR3. V lost 6 bases to trimming and J lost 1 base, with 12 bases between them. Germline loops: CDR1 MNHEY, CDR2 SVGAGI. The CDR3: CASSRTLGNTEAFF. DNA for the CDR3: TGTGCCAGCAGCCGCACCTTGGGGAACACTGAAGCTTTCTTT.

The chain recombines TRBV5-6 with TRBJ1-2, with TRBD1 as a possible D gene (5 bases). CDR1 SGHDT and CDR2 YYEEEE come from the germline V gene. The CDR3 runs 14 residues. V was clipped by 5 bases and J by 1 base, with 12 bases between them. The DNA of the CDR3 is TGTGCCAGCAGTACCCTCCAGGGTAACTATGGCTACACCTTC. Translating it yields CASSTLQGNYGYTF.

This chain joins TRBV5-4 and TRBJ2-3; TRBD1 agrees at 7 bases. CDR3 length: 14 amino acids. V shed 0 bases and J 4 bases; nucleotides not matched to a gene: 2. Germline lookup yields CDR1 SGHNT and CDR2 YYREEE (reference sequence). The CDR3 region has the DNA TGTGCCAGCAGCTTGGGACAGGGTCCAGATACGCAGTATTTT. As protein: CASSLGQGPDTQYF.

The chain employs TRBV10-2 and TRBJ1-1, with D possibly matching TRBD1 (5 bases). Germline loops: CDR1 WSHSY, CDR2 SAAADI. This CDR3 has 12 residues. V lost 6 bases and J 3 bases, leaving 8 bases between the germline ends. This chain's CDR3 is CASRSGDTEAFF. Here the CDR3 DNA reads TGCGCCAGCAGATCGGGGGACACTGAAGCTTTCTTT.

This clone showed up just once. This chain uses TRBV7-8 with TRBJ2-5; TRBD2 is a possible D gene (5 bases). This CDR3 spans 18 amino acids. V gave up 5 bases and J gave up 0 bases, with 22 bases separating them. In germline, CDR1 is SGHVS, CDR2 FQNEAQ. CDR3 coding DNA: TGTGCCAGCAGCCAGCCGCTTGGGCGGGCTGCGTACCAAGAGACCCAGTACTTC. This encodes CASSQPLGRAAYQETQYF.

This rearrangement joins TRBV28 to TRBJ1-5; no clear D gene. Trimming cost V 6 bases and J 0 bases, with 21 bases left between them. The CDR3 extends over 18 amino acids. Germline lookup yields CDR1 MDHEN and CDR2 SYDVKM. The CDR3 spells CASRHGIVFEFSNQPQHF. The CDR3 DNA reads as TGTGCCAGCAGGCATGGGATCGTCTTCGAGTTTAGCAATCAGCCCCAGCATTTT.

The rearrangement joins TRBV28 to TRBJ1-2; a possible D gene is TRBD1 (5 bases). Germline V gene lookup returns CDR1 MDHEN and CDR2 SYDVKM. CDR3 size: 14 residues. Trimming cost V 4 bases and J 0 bases, with 9 bases left between them. The CDR3 is CASSSGTANYGYTF. The CDR3 nucleotides are TGTGCCAGCAGTTCAGGGACTGCTAACTATGGCTACACCTTC.